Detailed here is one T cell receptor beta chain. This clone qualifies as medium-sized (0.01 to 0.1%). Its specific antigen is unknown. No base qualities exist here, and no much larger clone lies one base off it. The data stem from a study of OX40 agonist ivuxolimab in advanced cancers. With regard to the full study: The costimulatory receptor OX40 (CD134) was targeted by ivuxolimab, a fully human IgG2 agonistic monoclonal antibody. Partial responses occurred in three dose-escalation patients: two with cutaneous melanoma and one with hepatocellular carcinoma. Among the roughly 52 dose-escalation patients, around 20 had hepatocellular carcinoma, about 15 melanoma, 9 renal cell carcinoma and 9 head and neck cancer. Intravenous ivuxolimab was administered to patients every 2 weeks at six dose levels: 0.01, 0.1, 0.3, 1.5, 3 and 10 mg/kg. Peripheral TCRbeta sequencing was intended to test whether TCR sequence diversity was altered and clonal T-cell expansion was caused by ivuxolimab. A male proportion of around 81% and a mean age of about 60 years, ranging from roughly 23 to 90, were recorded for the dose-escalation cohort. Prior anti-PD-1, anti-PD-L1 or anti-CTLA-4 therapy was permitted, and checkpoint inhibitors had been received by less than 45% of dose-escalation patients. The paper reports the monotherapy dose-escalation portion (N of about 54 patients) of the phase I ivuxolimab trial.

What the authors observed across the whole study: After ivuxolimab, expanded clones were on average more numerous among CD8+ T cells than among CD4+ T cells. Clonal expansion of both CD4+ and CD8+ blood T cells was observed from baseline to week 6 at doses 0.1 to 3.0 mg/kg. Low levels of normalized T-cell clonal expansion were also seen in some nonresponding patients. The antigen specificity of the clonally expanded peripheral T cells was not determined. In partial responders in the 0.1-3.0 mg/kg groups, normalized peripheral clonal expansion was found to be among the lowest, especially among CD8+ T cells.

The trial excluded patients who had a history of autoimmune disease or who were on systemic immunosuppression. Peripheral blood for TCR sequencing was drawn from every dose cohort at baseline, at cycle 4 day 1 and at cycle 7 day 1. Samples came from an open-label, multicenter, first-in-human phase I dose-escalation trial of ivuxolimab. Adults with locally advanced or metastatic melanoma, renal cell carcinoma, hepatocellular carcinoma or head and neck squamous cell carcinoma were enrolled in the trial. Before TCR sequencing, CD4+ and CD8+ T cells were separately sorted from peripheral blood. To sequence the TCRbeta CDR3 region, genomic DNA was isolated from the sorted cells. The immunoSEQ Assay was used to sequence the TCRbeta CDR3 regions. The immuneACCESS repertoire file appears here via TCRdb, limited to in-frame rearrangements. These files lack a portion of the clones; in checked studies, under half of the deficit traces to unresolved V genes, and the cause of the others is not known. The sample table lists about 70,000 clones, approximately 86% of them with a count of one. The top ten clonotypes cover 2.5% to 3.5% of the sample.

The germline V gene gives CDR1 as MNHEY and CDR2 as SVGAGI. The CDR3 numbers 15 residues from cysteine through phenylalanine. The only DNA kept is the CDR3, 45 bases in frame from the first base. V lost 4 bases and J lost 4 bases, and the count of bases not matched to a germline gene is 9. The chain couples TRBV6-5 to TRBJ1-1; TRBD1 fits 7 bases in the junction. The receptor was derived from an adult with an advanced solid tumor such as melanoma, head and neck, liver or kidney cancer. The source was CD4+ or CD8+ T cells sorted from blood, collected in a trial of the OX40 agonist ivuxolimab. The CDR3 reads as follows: CASSWTGRTFTEAFF. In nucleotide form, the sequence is TGTGCCAGCAGTTGGACAGGCCGGACGTTCACTGAAGCTTTCTTT.